One and the same sample provided the 4 T cell receptor beta chains below, sequenced in a study of blood T cell repertoires in COVID-19. Clones were sequenced by immunoSEQ multiplex PCR, and TCRdb holds only the in-frame ones, with some missing. The sample lists around 290,000 clones, around 86% occurring once. What was sequenced was PBMCs or T cells enriched from blood (not recorded which). Source of these receptors: a woman aged 18-30 years who had recovered from COVID-19.

The chain carries TRBV7-9 and TRBJ2-7; TRBD2 matches at 15 bases. Germline loops: CDR1 SEHNR, CDR2 FQNEAQ (reference sequence). The CDR3 is made up of 18 amino acids. The J segment lost 4 bases and the V segment lost 5 bases, leaving 12 bases of the junction unmatched. CDR3 loop: CASSRTGTSGRKWYEQYF. As DNA, the CDR3 is TGTGCCAGCAGCCGGACCGGGACTAGCGGGAGGAAATGGTACGAGCAGTACTTC. The whole variable domain, filled in from reference TRBV7-9 and TRBJ2-7, reads DTGVSQNPRHKITKRGQNVTFRCDPISEHNRLYWYRQTLGQGPEFLTYFQNEAQLEKSRLLSDRFSAERPKGSFSTLEIQRTEQGDSAMYLCASSRTGTSGRKWYEQYFGPGTRLTVT.

J is TRBJ1-5 and V is TRBV5-5, with 7 bases lining up with TRBD1. The J segment lost 2 bases and the V segment lost 1 base, leaving 6 bases of the junction unmatched. The CDR3 contains 16 residues. Germline V gene sequence: CDR1 SGHKS, CDR2 YYEKEE (reference sequence). CDR3 nucleotide sequence: TGTGCCAGCAGCTTGAAGGGGGCGAATGGCAATCAGCCCCAGCATTTT. Amino acid sequence: CASSLKGANGNQPQHF.

The chain joins TRBV6-5 to TRBJ2-2; 9 bases are a match to TRBD2. CDR1 and CDR2 from the germline V gene are MNHEY and SVGAGI. The V segment lost 9 bases and the J segment 9 bases; nucleotides outside the gene matches: 5. This CDR3 comprises 12 residues. CDR3 nucleotide sequence: TGTGCCAGTCTAGCGGGATTCCGGGAGCTGTTTTTT. This encodes CASLAGFRELFF.

In this sample, this clone turned up a few times. This chain uses TRBV4-2 with TRBJ2-2, with 13 bases fitting TRBD2. V dropped 0 bases and J dropped 7; count of bases not matched to a gene: 11. In germline, CDR1 is LGHNA, CDR2 YNFKEQ. This CDR3 is built from 19 residues. This CDR3 is CASSQEGRTSGSVVGELFF. The DNA for the CDR3 is TGTGCCAGCAGCCAAGAAGGAAGGACTAGCGGGAGCGTGGTCGGGGAGCTGTTTTTT.